The present entry profiles one T cell receptor (beta chain) with its context. TCRdb reanalysed the 5' RACE reads using MiXCR and keeps one entry per CDR3 protein. The sample lists 89,000 or so distinct CDR3 sequences, approximately 20% seen once, with about 6.8% in the top ten. The data stem from a study of spatial heterogeneity in lung cancer. About the study: Raw-read counts averaged over ten per unique TCR and UMI combination.

Time point meaning: sample taken at primary tumor resection. Unsorted tumor, nontumor lung tissue or cryopreserved PBMC supplied the whole RNA. The CDR3 runs 13 residues. V was clipped by 6 bases and J by 4 bases; unmatched bases: 6. This TCR was sampled from a male donor with early-stage non-small cell lung cancer. Specimen: PBMCs, collected at surgery. The chain combines TRBV12-3 or TRBV12-4 with TRBJ2-7; 7 bases line up with TRBD2. The CDR3 region has the DNA TGTGCCAGCAGCCCTCCGGGACTATACGAGCAGTACTTC. Protein sequence: CASSPPGLYEQYF.